Frequency places the clone carrying this T cell receptor beta chain as medium-sized (0.01 to 0.1%). Its antigen is as yet unknown. The CDR3 covers 16 residues. Germline loops: CDR1 MNHEY, CDR2 SMNVEV (reference sequence). Multiplex touch-down PCR amplified TRB using TRB-A and TRB-B pools in one tube. TCRdb reprocessed the multiplex PCR reads and stores each CDR3 protein as one record, lacking DNA. The listing contains roughly 4,200 distinct CDR3 sequences. This record belongs to a study of T cell clusters in autoimmune cytopenias. Study-wide results and caveats: The T cell clusters came from computational analysis alone and lack functional validation. TRB repertoire shifts in secondary cytopenia and chronic lymphocytic leukemia mostly reflected lymphoma, not autoimmunity.

Each sample's input was 200 to 300 ng genomic DNA, roughly 38,000 genome equivalents. The sample also formed part of further work on T cell repertoires in aging, cancer and after chemotherapy. As that report states: Compared with age-matched healthy donors, untreated hematological or solid cancer patients showed higher blood TCR clonality. Across the chemotherapy interval, each cancer cohort showed higher median generation probability, suggesting thymic rebound.

The V and J genes are TRBV27 and TRBJ1-5; the TRBD1 assignment by TCRdb is unverifiable without DNA. The sequenced sample was peripheral blood. This TCR was sampled from a human donor in good health. CDR3 in amino acids: CASSSLQGASNQPQHF.